The rows below give T cell receptor beta chains drawn from one sample of a study of blood T cell repertoires in COVID-19. Assay used: immunoSEQ multiplex PCR; TCRdb lists only in-frame clones, some missing. In the table there are around 42,000 clones, 60% to 80% of which are singletons. The specimen was peripheral blood. These receptor sequences come from a woman at least 80 years old with acute or convalescent COVID-19. Each CDR3 is given without its conserved first and last residue.

cdr3_aa: ASWPSGNTIY; j_call: TRBJ1-3; v_call: TRBV21-1
cdr3_aa: ASRGTGSGSPLH; j_call: TRBJ1-6; v_call: TRBV2
cdr3_aa: ASSESREWAYEQY; j_call: TRBJ2-7; v_call: TRBV10-2
cdr3_aa: ASSFGGTYHNEQF; j_call: TRBJ2-1; v_call: TRBV5-8
cdr3_aa: ATSKVPGTGHYGYT; j_call: TRBJ1-2; v_call: TRBV24-1
cdr3_aa: AIATSASSYNEQF; j_call: TRBJ2-1; v_call: TRBV10-3
cdr3_aa: SARDVNEQY; j_call: TRBJ2-7; v_call: TRBV20-1
cdr3_aa: ASSGDSRTQETQY; j_call: TRBJ2-5; v_call: TRBV2
cdr3_aa: ATSKWGENIQY; j_call: TRBJ2-4; v_call: TRBV15
cdr3_aa: ASSVQGRDYGYT; j_call: TRBJ1-2; v_call: TRBV7-2
cdr3_aa: ASSPTSGVQETQY; j_call: TRBJ2-5; v_call: TRBV18
cdr3_aa: AWSVSVYEQY; j_call: TRBJ2-7; v_call: TRBV30
cdr3_aa: AISTETGDYGYT; j_call: TRBJ1-2; v_call: TRBV10-3
cdr3_aa: ATSPYGNEQF; j_call: TRBJ2-1; v_call: TRBV24-1
cdr3_aa: ASSQDEGLADTQY; j_call: TRBJ2-3; v_call: TRBV4-1
cdr3_aa: ASSYTRGYT; j_call: TRBJ1-2; v_call: TRBV7-9
cdr3_aa: ASSLGPGQPNEQY; j_call: TRBJ2-7; v_call: TRBV5-1
cdr3_aa: ASSLLSDTQY; j_call: TRBJ2-3; v_call: TRBV5-1
cdr3_aa: ASSFPEREEMETQY; j_call: TRBJ2-5; v_call: TRBV27
cdr3_aa: ASRRAGGPTNEQF; j_call: TRBJ2-1; v_call: TRBV14
cdr3_aa: ASTDTLSGNTIY; j_call: TRBJ1-3; v_call: TRBV5-6
cdr3_aa: ASSTMGQASSYEQY; j_call: TRBJ2-7; v_call: TRBV28
cdr3_aa: ASSQSRGGNTEAF; j_call: TRBJ1-1; v_call: TRBV4-1
cdr3_aa: ASSLGGLRGQPNYGYT; j_call: TRBJ1-2; v_call: TRBV7-9